The 16 T cell receptor beta chains below all came from one sample that was sequenced in a study of blood T cell repertoires in COVID-19. Profiling relied on immunoSEQ multiplex PCR, and the TCRdb table lists in-frame clones only, not all of them. Counted here are around 150,000 clones, 70% to 90% occurring once; the ten biggest clones make up approximately 2.8%. The sample was peripheral blood. All receptors come from a man between 60 and 75 years old with acute or convalescent COVID-19.

This chain connects TRBV5-5 to TRBJ1-4, with D possibly TRBD1 on 6 matching bases. Germline lookup yields CDR1 SGHKS and CDR2 YYEKEE (reference sequence). V gave up 0 bases and J gave up 10 bases, with 19 bases separating them. This CDR3 is built from 16 residues. The CDR3 region has the DNA TGTGCCAGCAGCTTGGGCTCGGACAGCTACCAATCAAAACTGTTTTTT. Translated: CASSLGSDSYQSKLFF.

The chain employs TRBV9 and TRBJ1-6, with TRBD1 matching 7 bases. The CDR3 loop spans 14 amino acids. V shed 7 bases, J shed 5 bases, and the junction held 6 bases outside the gene matches. Germline V lookup: CDR1 SGDLS, CDR2 YYNGEE. The CDR3 DNA reads as TGTGCCAGCTCTACAGGGGATAATAATTCACCCCTCCACTTT. Translated: CASSTGDNNSPLHF.

The chain carries TRBV7-9 and TRBJ2-7, with 9 bases fitting TRBD1. CDR3 length: 14 residues. Germline V gene lookup returns CDR1 SEHNR and CDR2 FQNEAQ (reference sequence). J gave up 3 bases and V 6 bases, and 6 bases lay outside the gene matches. CDR3 in DNA: TGTGCCAGCAGTCAGGGACAGGGAGGCTACGAGCAGTACTTC. Translation gives CASSQGQGGYEQYF.

The CDR3, as DNA: TGTGCCAGCAGCCAAGCCAGGGCTGGTGAAAAACTGTTTTTT. Translated, it gives CASSQARAGEKLFF. The chain links TRBV14 to TRBJ1-4; a weak D match, TRBD1 (5 bases). CDR3 length: 14 residues. Trimming removed 1 base from V and 7 bases from J, with 10 bases in between. The germline CDR1 and CDR2 sequences are SGHDN and FVKESK.

The chain employs TRBV6-2 or TRBV6-3 and TRBJ2-3; possible D gene TRBD2, 6 bases. The CDR3 extends over 12 amino acids. Germline values: CDR1 MNHEY, CDR2 SVGEGT. Trimming pared 5 bases from V and 5 bases from J, leaving 8 bases between. The DNA for the CDR3 is TGTGCCAGCAGTCGACTAGTAGATACGCAGTATTTT. This codes for CASSRLVDTQYF.

The rearrangement uses TRBV21-1 and TRBJ1-2; the table gives TRBD1 as D, unverified against the DNA. TRBV21-1 is shown as a pseudogene. There are 17 residues in the CDR3. The CDR3 protein is CASSKGSDRTHNYGYTF. The CDR3 nucleotides read TGTGCCAGCAGCAAAGGATCGGACAGAACCCATAACTATGGCTACACCTTC.

This clone has only one observation. CDR3 protein: CASRVAGGGNEQFF. As DNA, the CDR3 is TGTGCCAGCAGAGTAGCGGGGGGGGGCAATGAGCAGTTCTTC. The chain employs TRBV6-5 and TRBJ2-1, with 11 positions matching TRBD2. V trimming: 6 bases; J trimming: 6 bases; junction bases outside the gene matches: 4. The CDR3 sequence is 14 residues long. Germline CDR1 MNHEY, CDR2 SVGAGI.

This clone has just one count. The rearrangement links TRBV13 to TRBJ1-5; weak D call: TRBD1 (5 bases). V was clipped by 3 bases and J by 5 bases, with 17 bases between them. Per the germline V gene, CDR1 is PRHDT and CDR2 is FYEKMQ (reference sequence). The CDR3 spans 16 residues. CDR3 sequence reads: CASSFIDSFPYQPQHF. Here the CDR3 DNA reads TGTGCCAGCAGCTTTATCGACAGTTTCCCATATCAGCCCCAGCATTTT.

The chain recombines TRBV9 with TRBJ1-4, with 9 bases matching TRBD1. Germline CDR1 is SGDLS and CDR2 is YYNGEE. Trimming cost V 3 bases and J 7 bases; bases outside gene matches: 7. The CDR3 covers 15 residues. The CDR3 loop reads CASSARMGQGEKLFF. The CDR3, as DNA: TGTGCCAGCAGCGCCCGGATGGGACAGGGTGAAAAACTGTTTTTT.

This chain joins TRBV5-6 and TRBJ1-6; perhaps TRBD1 as D (5 bases). The CDR3 sequence is 14 residues long. The germline gives CDR1 SGHDT, CDR2 YYEEEE. Trimming cost V 4 bases and J 9 bases, with 14 bases left between them. In nucleotides, the CDR3 is TGTGCCAGCAGCCAATTTGCAGGGTTTTCACCCCTCCACTTT. It yields the protein CASSQFAGFSPLHF.

The chain carries TRBV25-1 and TRBJ1-3; D is unclear. The CDR3 contains 14 residues. Trimming took 0 bases from V and 4 from J, leaving 7 bases between them. Per germline, CDR1 MGHDK and CDR2 SYGVNS. The CDR3 loop is CASSEYLDGNTIYF. DNA for the CDR3: TGTGCCAGCAGTGAATATCTAGACGGAAACACCATATATTTT. The complete variable domain, with remaining parts taken from reference TRBV25-1 and TRBJ1-3, reads EADIYQTPRYLVIGTGKKITLECSQTMGHDKMYWYQQDPGMELHLIHYSYGVNSTEKGDLSSESTVSRIRTEHFPLTLESARPSHTSQYLCASSEYLDGNTIYFGEGSWLTVV.

This chain links TRBV10-3 with TRBJ2-7, with TRBD1 matching over 10 bases. The CDR3 contains 13 residues. The V gene end was trimmed by 4 bases and the J gene end by 7 bases; junction bases not matched to a gene: 4. Per germline, CDR1 ENHRY and CDR2 SYGVKD. The CDR3 DNA reads TGTGCCATCAGTGCCGGGACAGGGGCGGAGCAGTACTTC. This encodes CAISAGTGAEQYF.

The CDR3 protein is CASSDSAGTGAVVGYTF. The CDR3 nucleotides are TGTGCCAGCAGTGACTCGGCCGGCACAGGGGCTGTGGTTGGCTACACCTTC. This chain connects TRBV6-4 to TRBJ1-2, with TRBD1 identical over 7 bases. V shed 0 bases and J 7 bases; nucleotides not matched to a gene: 14. Germline assignment: CDR1 MRHNA and CDR2 SNTAGT. The CDR3 consists of 17 residues.

The CDR3 sequence is CASSKGNRGKSGTEAFF. CDR3 coding DNA: TGTGCCAGCAGCAAAGGGAACAGGGGAAAATCGGGCACTGAAGCTTTCTTT. This chain connects TRBV21-1 to TRBJ1-1; TRBD1, the table's D call, lacks a check against the DNA. TRBV21-1 is a listed pseudogene. The CDR3 covers 17 residues.

The chain uses TRBV7-9 and TRBJ1-2; no reliable D call. Germline lookup yields CDR1 SEHNR and CDR2 FQNEAQ (reference sequence). The CDR3 runs to 12 residues. Trimming took 3 bases from V and 8 from J, leaving 10 bases between them. CDR3 protein: CASSFPGGGYTF. In DNA, the CDR3 is TGTGCCAGCAGCTTCCCGGGCGGGGGCTACACCTTC.

J is TRBJ1-1 and V is TRBV18; tentatively, D is TRBD1 (6 bases). CDR1 and CDR2 from the germline V gene are KGHSH and LQKENI. The CDR3 runs 13 residues. V was trimmed by 7 bases and J by 2 bases, leaving 11 bases between them. CDR3 loop: CASLRTANTEAFF. The CDR3 DNA is TGTGCCAGCTTACGGACAGCTAACACTGAAGCTTTCTTT.